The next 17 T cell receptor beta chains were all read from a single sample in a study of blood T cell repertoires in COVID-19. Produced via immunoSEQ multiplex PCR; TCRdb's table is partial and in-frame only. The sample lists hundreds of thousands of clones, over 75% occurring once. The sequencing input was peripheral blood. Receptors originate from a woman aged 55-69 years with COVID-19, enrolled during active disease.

The CDR3 loop is CSVEDRAGVRREKLFF. The CDR3 DNA follows: TGCAGCGTTGAAGATCGTGCGGGAGTTAGGAGGGAAAAACTGTTTTTT. The V gene is TRBV29-1, the J gene TRBJ1-4; D gene uncertain. Between the trimmed V and J ends, which lost 0 bases and 8 bases, there was a span of 19 bases. The germline gives CDR1 SQVTM, CDR2 ANQGSEA. CDR3 length equals 16 residues. Full variable domain (missing parts from reference TRBV29-1 and TRBJ1-4): SAVISQKPSRDICQRGTSLTIQCQVDSQVTMMFWYRQQPGQSLTLIATANQGSEATYESGFVIDKFPISRPNLTFSTLTVSNMSPEDSSIYLCSVEDRAGVRREKLFFGSGTQLSVL.

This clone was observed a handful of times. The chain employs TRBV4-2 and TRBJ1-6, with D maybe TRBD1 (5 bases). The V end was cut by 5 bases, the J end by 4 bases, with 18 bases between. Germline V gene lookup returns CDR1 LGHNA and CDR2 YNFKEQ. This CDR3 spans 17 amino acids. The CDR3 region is CASSSQGAGTYNSPLHF. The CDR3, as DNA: TGTGCCAGCAGCTCCCAAGGCGCGGGGACGTATAATTCACCCCTCCACTTT.

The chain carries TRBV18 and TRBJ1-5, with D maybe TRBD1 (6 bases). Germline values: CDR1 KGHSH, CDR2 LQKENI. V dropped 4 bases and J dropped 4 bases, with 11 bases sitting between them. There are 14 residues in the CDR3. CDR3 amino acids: CASSLPGVNQPQHF. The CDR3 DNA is TGTGCCAGCTCACTCCCAGGGGTTAATCAGCCCCAGCATTTT.

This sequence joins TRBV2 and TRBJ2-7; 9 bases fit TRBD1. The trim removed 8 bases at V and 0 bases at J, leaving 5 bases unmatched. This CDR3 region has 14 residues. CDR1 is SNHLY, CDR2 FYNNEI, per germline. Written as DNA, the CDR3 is TGTGCCAGCTCCGGGACAGGGACCTCCTACGAGCAGTACTTC. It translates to CASSGTGTSYEQYF.

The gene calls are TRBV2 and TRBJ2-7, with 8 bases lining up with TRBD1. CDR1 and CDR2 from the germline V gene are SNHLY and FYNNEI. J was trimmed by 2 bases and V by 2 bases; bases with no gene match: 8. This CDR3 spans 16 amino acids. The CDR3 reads CASSEPPGQATYEQYF. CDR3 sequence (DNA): TGTGCCAGCAGTGAACCCCCGGGACAGGCTACCTACGAGCAGTACTTC.

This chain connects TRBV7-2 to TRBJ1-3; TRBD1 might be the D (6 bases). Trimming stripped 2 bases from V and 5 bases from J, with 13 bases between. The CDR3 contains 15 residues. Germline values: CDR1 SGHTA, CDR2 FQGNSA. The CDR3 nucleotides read TGTGCCAGCAGCTTACCAGGTCAGGGGCGAAACACCATATATTTT. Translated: CASSLPGQGRNTIYF.

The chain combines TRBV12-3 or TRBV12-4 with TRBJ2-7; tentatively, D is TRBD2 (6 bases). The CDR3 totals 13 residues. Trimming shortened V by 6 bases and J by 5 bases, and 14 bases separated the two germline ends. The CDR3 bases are TGTGCCAGCAGACGGGTTGGGGGGAACGAGCAGTACTTC. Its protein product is CASRRVGGNEQYF.

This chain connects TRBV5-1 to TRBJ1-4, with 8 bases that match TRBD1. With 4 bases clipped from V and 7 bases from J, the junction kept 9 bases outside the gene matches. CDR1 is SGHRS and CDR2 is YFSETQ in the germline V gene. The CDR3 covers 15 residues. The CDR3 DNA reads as TGCGCCAGCAGCGGGGGACAGGATCTTACTGAAAAACTGTTTTTT. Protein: CASSGGQDLTEKLFF.

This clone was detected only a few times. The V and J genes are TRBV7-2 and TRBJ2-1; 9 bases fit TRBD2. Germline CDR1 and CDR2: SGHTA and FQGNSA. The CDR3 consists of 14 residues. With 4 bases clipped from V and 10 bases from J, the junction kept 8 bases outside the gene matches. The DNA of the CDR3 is TGTGCCAGCAGCTCGACCGCTACTAGCGGGGAGCAGTTCTTC. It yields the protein CASSSTATSGEQFF.

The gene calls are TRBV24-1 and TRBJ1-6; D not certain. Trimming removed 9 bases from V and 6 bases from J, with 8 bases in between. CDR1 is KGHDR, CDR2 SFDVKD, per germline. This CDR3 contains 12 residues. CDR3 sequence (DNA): TGTGCCACCTCGGAGGGTAATTCACCCCTCCACTTT. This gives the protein CATSEGNSPLHF.

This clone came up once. The CDR3 DNA follows: TGTGCCAGTACCAGGACAGGGGGCACTGAAGCTTTCTTT. It encodes CASTRTGGTEAFF. The chain is built from TRBV19 and TRBJ1-1; 10 bases line up with TRBD1. Germline loops: CDR1 LNHDA, CDR2 SQIVND (reference sequence). CDR3 length: 13 residues. With 7 bases clipped from V and 4 bases from J, the junction kept 3 bases outside the gene matches.

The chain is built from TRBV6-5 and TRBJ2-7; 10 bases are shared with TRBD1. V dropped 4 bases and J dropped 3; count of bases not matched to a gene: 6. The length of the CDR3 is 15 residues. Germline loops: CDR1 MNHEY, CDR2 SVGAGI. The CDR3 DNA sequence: TGTGCCAGCAGTTTCGGGGGACAGGGGCACTACGAGCAGTACTTC. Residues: CASSFGGQGHYEQYF.

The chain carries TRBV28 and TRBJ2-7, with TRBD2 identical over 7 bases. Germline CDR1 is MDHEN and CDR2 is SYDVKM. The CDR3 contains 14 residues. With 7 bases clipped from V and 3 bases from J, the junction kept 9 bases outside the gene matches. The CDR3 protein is CASTPGGRNYEQYF. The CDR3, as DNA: TGTGCCAGCACTCCGGGGGGTCGAAACTACGAGCAGTACTTC.

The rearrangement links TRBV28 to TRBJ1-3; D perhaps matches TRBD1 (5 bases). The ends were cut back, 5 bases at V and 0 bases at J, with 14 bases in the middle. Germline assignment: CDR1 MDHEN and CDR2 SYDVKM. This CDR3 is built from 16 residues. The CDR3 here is CASSSPRTSSGNTIYF. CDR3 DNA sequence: TGTGCCAGCAGTAGCCCTCGGACAAGCTCTGGAAACACCATATATTTT.

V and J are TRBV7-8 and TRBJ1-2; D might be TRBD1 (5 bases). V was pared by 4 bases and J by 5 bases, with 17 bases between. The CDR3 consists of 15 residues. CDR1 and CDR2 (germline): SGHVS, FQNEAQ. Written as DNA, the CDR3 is TGTGCCAGCAGCTCCGGGGGTTCAAGGGTTTATGGCTACACCTTC. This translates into CASSSGGSRVYGYTF.

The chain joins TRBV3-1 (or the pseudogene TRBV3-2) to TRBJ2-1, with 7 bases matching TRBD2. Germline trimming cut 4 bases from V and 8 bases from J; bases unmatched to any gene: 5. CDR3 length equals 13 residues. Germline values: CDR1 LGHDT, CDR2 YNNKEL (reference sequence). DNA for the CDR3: TGTGCCAGCAGCCCTTGGGGGGGGGATGAGCAGTTCTTC. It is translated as CASSPWGGDEQFF.

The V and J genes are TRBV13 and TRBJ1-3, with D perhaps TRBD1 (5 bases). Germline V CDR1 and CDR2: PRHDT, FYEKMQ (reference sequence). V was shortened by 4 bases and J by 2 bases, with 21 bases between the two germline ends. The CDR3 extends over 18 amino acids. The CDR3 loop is CASSSTYGGVRAGNTIYF. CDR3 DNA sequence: TGTGCCAGCAGCTCGACCTATGGGGGGGTGCGGGCTGGAAACACCATATATTTT.